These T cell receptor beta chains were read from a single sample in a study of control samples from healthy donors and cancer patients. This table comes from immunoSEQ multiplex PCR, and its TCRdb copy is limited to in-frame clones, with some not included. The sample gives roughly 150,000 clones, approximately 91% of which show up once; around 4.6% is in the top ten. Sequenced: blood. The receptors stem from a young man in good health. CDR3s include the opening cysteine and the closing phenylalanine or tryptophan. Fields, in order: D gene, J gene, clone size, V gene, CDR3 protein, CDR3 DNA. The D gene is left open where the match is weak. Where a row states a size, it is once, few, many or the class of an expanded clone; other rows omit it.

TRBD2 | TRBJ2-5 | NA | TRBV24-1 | CATSERGGVETQYF | TGTGCCACCAGTGAGCGCGGGGGGGTGGAGACCCAGTACTTC
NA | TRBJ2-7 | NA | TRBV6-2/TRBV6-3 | CASSQQGYEQYF | TGTGCCAGCAGCCAACAGGGATACGAGCAGTACTTC
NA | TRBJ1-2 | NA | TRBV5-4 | CASSLETGMANYGYTF | TGTGCCAGCAGCTTGGAAACAGGGATGGCCAACTATGGCTACACCTTC
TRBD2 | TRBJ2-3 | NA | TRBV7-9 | CASSLLAGEVDTQYF | TGTGCCAGCAGCTTACTGGCGGGGGAGGTAGATACGCAGTATTTT
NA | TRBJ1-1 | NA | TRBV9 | CASSVRDTEAFF | TGTGCCAGCAGCGTCAGGGACACTGAAGCTTTCTTT
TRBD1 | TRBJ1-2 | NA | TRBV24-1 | CATSDNRGNYGYTF | TGTGCCACCAGTGATAACAGGGGGAACTATGGCTACACCTTC
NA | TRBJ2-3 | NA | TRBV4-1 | CASSQIGATDTQYF | TGCGCCAGCAGCCAGATAGGGGCCACAGATACGCAGTATTTT
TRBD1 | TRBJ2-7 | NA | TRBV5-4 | CASSIGQGSSYEQYF | TGTGCCAGCAGCATTGGACAGGGGAGCTCCTACGAGCAGTACTTC
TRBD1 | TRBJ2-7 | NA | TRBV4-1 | CASSLRQGSYEQYF | TGCGCCAGCAGCCTTAGACAGGGATCCTACGAGCAGTACTTC
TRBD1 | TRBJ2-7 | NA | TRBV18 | CASSRGTGYEQYF | TGTGCCAGCTCACGTGGGACAGGGTATGAGCAGTACTTC
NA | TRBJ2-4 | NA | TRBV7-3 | CASSPGVTKNIQYF | TGTGCCAGCTCTCCGGGTGTAACCAAAAACATTCAGTACTTC
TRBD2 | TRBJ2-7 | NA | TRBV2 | CASSHRTSHEQYF | TGTGCCAGCAGCCACCGGACTAGTCACGAGCAGTACTTC
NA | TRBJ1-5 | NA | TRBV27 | CASRGLTGGSQHF | TGTGCCAGCAGAGGACTAACTGGAGGGTCCCAGCATTTT
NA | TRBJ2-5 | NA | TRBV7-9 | CASSFSGVEETQYF | TGTGCCAGCAGCTTTTCCGGAGTAGAAGAGACCCAGTACTTC
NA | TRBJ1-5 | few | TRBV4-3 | CASSQDEGGQPQHF | TGCGCCAGCAGCCAAGATGAAGGGGGACAGCCCCAGCATTTT
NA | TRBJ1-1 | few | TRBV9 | CASSPPLATGNTEAFF | TGTGCCAGCAGCCCGCCACTCGCTACAGGGAACACTGAAGCTTTCTTT
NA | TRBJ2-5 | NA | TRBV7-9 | CASSRQEETQYF | TGTGCCAGCAGCAGACAGGAAGAGACCCAGTACTTC
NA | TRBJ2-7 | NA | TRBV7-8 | CASSLDLPASSYEQYF | TGTGCCAGCAGCTTAGACCTACCCGCGAGCTCCTACGAGCAGTACTTC
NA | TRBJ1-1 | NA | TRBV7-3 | CASSLTGATEAFF | TGTGCCAGCAGCTTAACAGGGGCCACTGAAGCTTTCTTT
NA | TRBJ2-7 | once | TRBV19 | CASSIRTAITAEQYF | TGTGCCAGTAGTATAAGGACAGCCATTACCGCCGAGCAGTACTTC
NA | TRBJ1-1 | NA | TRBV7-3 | CASSLLRGREAFF | TGTGCCAGCAGCTTATTACGGGGGCGTGAAGCTTTCTTT
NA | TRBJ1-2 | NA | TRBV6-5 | CASSYSRNINYGYTF | TGTGCCAGCAGTTACTCGCGAAACATTAACTATGGCTACACCTTC
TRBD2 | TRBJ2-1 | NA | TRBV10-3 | CAITARLAGVNEQFF | TGTGCCATCACCGCCCGACTAGCGGGAGTCAATGAGCAGTTCTTC
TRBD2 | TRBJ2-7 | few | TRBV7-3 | CASTSGPPSSGPSYEQYF | TGTGCCAGCACCTCAGGGCCCCCTTCTAGCGGGCCTTCCTACGAGCAGTACTTC
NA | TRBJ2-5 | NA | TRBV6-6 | CASSRPITGLSQETQYF | TGTGCCAGCAGCCGACCTATTACAGGGTTGAGCCAAGAGACCCAGTACTTC
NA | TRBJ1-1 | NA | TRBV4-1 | CASSQGRGCFF | TGCGCCAGCAGCCAGGGACGGGGATGTTTCTTT
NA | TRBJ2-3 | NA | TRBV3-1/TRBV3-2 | CASSQLRGTDTQYF | TGTGCCAGCAGCCAGCTTCGGGGAACAGATACGCAGTATTTT
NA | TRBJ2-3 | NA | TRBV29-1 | CSVEGNGTDTQYF | TGCAGCGTTGAAGGGAACGGCACAGATACGCAGTATTTT
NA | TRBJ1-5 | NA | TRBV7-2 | CASSQGTQPQHF | TGTGCCAGCAGCCAGGGGACTCAGCCCCAGCATTTT
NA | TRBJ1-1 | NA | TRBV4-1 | CASSQDGAGWAFF | TGCGCCAGCAGCCAAGACGGGGCAGGATGGGCTTTCTTT
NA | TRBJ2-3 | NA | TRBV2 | CASSERRSTDTQYF | TGTGCCAGCAGTGAGCGGCGGAGCACAGATACGCAGTATTTT
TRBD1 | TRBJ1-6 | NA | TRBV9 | CASSASGGKGNSPLHF | TGTGCCAGCAGCGCCTCAGGGGGGAAGGGTAATTCACCCCTCCACTTT
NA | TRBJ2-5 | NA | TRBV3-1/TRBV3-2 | CASSQQAEGETQYF | TGTGCCAGCAGCCAGCAGGCAGAGGGGGAGACCCAGTACTTC
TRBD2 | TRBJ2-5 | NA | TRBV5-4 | CASSGGLAGVRETQYF | TGTGCCAGCAGCGGGGGACTAGCGGGAGTCCGGGAGACCCAGTACTTC
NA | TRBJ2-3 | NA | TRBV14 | CASSQVGGAIRTDTQYF | TGTGCCAGCAGCCAAGTGGGCGGGGCAATTCGCACAGATACGCAGTATTTT
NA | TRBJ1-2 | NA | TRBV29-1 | CSVEGNYGYTF | TGCAGCGTTGAGGGGAACTATGGCTACACCTTC
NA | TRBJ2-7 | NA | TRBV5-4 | CASSKGGLTYEQYF | TGTGCCAGCAGCAAAGGGGGACTAACCTACGAGCAGTACTTC
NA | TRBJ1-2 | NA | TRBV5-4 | CASSFQVGGGYGYTF | TGTGCCAGCAGCTTCCAAGTTGGGGGGGGCTATGGCTACACCTTC
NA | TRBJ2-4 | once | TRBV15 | CATSRVGYENIQYF | TGTGCCACCAGCAGAGTAGGGTACGAAAACATTCAGTACTTC
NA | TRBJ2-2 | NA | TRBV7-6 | CASSSGANAGELFF | TGTGCCAGCAGCTCCGGGGCGAACGCCGGGGAGCTGTTTTTT
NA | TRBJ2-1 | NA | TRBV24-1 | CATSDLTGAYNEQFF | TGTGCCACCAGTGATTTGACGGGGGCCTACAATGAGCAGTTCTTC
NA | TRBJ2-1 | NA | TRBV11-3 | CASRNSGSYNEQFF | TGTGCCAGCAGAAATAGCGGCTCCTACAATGAGCAGTTCTTC
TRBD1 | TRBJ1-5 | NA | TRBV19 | CASGGGGVQHF | TGTGCCAGCGGAGGGGGCGGGGTCCAGCATTTT
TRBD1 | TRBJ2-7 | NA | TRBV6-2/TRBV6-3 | CASSGGTGTYEQYF | TGTGCCAGCAGCGGGGGGACAGGGACCTACGAGCAGTACTTC
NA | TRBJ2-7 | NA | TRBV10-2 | CASSPGLSSYEQYF | TGCGCCAGCAGTCCGGGCCTCAGCTCCTACGAGCAGTACTTC
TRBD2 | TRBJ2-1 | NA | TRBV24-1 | CATSALGTSGYNEQFF | TGTGCCACCAGTGCCCTAGGGACTAGCGGCTACAATGAGCAGTTCTTC
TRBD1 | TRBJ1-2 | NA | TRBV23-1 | CASSQSGQGKNYGYTF | TGCGCCAGCAGTCAATCTGGACAGGGAAAAAACTATGGCTACACCTTC